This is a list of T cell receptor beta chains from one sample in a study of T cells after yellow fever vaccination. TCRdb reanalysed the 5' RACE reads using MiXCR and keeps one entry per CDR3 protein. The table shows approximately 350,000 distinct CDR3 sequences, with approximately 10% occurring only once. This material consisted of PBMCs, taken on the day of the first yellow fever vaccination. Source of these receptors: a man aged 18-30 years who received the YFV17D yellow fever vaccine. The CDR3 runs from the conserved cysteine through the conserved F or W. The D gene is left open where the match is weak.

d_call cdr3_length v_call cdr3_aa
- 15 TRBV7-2 CASSFSGQTNQPQHF
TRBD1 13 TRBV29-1 CSVVDRGGQPQHF
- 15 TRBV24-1 CATSDIATEQDIQYF
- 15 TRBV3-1 CASSQIGTPPQEAFF
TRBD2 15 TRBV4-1 CSSSQGGGGVWTQYF
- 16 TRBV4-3 CASSQRYLSGTDTQYF
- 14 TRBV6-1 CASTRRDKTDTQYF
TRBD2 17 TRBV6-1 CASSLAGTPLSTDTQYF
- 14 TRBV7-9 CASSSPTSPDTQYF
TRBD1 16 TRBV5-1 CASSLEILTGGYGYTF
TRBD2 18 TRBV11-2 CASSLGVPRGASSGELFF
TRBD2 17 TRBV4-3 CASSQEATSGGAYEQFF
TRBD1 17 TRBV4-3 CASSRSGPGQGYYEQYF
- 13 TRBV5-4 CASSLEPDSPLHF
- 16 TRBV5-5 CASSHARLAEANVLTF
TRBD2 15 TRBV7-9 CASSLWLAGEETQYF
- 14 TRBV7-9 CASIAGMSNEKLFF
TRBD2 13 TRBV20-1 CRAISGDSYEQYF
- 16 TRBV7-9 CASSLTGYRAHNEQFF
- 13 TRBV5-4 CASSSWGANVLTF
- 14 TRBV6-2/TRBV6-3 CASSPYEANSPLHF
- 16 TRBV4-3 CASSQDGESSGNTIYF
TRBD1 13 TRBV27 CASRPQGVNGYTF
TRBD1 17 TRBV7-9 CASSLVGQVTLTGELFF
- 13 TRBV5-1 CASSFEPSGEAFF
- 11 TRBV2 CASSEPDTQYF
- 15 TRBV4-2 CASSQGDFLQEKLFF
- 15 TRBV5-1 CASSLRWRGNTEAFF
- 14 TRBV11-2 CASSLSLASDTQYF
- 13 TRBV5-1 CARGAQGNYEQYF
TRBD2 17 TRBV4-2 CASSQISGGAETGELFF
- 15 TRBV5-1 CASSLTAASTDTQYF
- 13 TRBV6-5 CASSYFPSGAAFF
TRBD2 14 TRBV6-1 CATRGGPLGNEQFF
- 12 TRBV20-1 CSAREYAHEQFF
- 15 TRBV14 CASSQRAGAYNEQFF
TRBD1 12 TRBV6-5 CASRRGRETQYF
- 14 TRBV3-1 CASSLVRESSGYTF
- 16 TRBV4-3 CASSPIWVHKNTEAFF
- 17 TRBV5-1 CAKIKGRDPLRTYGYTF
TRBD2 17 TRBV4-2 CASSQEGAGGSYNEQFF
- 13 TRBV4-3 CASSQDWGREAFF
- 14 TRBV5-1 CASSSGTGPETQYF
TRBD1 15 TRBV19 CASSIMGQGGQPQHF
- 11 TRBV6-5 CASSMGNEQFF
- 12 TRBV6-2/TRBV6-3 CASSYRRETQYF
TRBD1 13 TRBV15 CATGTGAGYEQYF
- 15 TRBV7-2 CASSPPLSGANVLTF
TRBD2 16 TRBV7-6 CASSLAGLAAYNEQFF
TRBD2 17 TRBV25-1 CASSEYPGAGVTDTQYF
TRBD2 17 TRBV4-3 CASSQDLAGANTGELFF
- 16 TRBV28 CSSSSPGVRRPGELFF
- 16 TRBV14 CASSQIQGTSTDTQYF